What follows are 26 T cell receptor beta chains derived from one specimen sequenced in a study of blood T cell repertoires in COVID-19. TCRdb keeps only in-frame clones here, not all; method: immunoSEQ multiplex PCR. The profile shows approximately 180,000 clones, about 84% of them singletons. The sequencing sample was made of peripheral blood. The receptors come from a person aged 65-85 years with COVID-19, enrolled during active disease.

The chain recombines TRBV5-4 with TRBJ2-3; 9 bases agree with TRBD2. Germline lookup yields CDR1 SGHNT and CDR2 YYREEE (reference sequence). The CDR3 is 16 amino acids. Unmatched junction bases numbered 8, after V lost 4 bases and J lost 2 bases. CDR3 nucleotide sequence: TGTGCCAGCAGCCCCCCTCCTAGCGGGGACACAGATACGCAGTATTTT. As protein: CASSPPPSGDTDTQYF.

The chain is built from TRBV18 and TRBJ2-6; maybe TRBD1 (6 bases). CDR1 is KGHSH and CDR2 is LQKENI in the germline V gene. This CDR3 is built from 20 residues. Trimming stripped 3 bases from V and 1 base from J, with 22 bases between. The CDR3 region is CASSPRTVEAVRSGANVLTF. CDR3 coding DNA: TGTGCCAGCTCACCCAGGACAGTCGAGGCAGTAAGGTCTGGGGCCAACGTCCTGACTTTC.

The chain joins TRBV20-1 to TRBJ2-1; possible D gene TRBD2, 6 bases. CDR1 is DFQATT, CDR2 SNEGSKA, per germline (reference sequence). V shed 3 bases and J shed 6 bases, with 21 bases lying between them. This CDR3 region has 16 residues. The chain's CDR3 is CSASSRRGLASNEQFF. DNA for the CDR3: TGCAGTGCTAGTTCGCGTCGTGGGCTAGCGTCCAATGAGCAGTTCTTC.

V is TRBV14 and J is TRBJ2-4; 9 nucleotides align to TRBD1. The CDR3 is made up of 14 amino acids. Germline CDR1 SGHDN, CDR2 FVKESK. V trimming: 4 bases; J trimming: 10 bases; junction bases outside the gene matches: 8. CDR3 protein: CASSPTGGAQIQYF. Here the CDR3 DNA reads TGTGCCAGCAGCCCTACAGGGGGCGCACAGATTCAGTACTTC. Supplemented by reference TRBV14 and TRBJ2-4, the full variable domain reads EAGVTQFPSHSVIEKGQTVTLRCDPISGHDNLYWYRRVMGKEIKFLLHFVKESKQDESGMPNNRFLAERTGGTYSTLKVQPAELEDSGVYFCASSPTGGAQIQYFGAGTRLSVL.

This chain joins TRBV19 and TRBJ2-1, with 8 bases identical to TRBD1. CDR1 LNHDA and CDR2 SQIVND come from the germline V gene (reference sequence). The CDR3 has 17 amino acids. V dropped 4 bases and J dropped 3; count of bases not matched to a gene: 11. DNA for the CDR3: TGTGCCAGTAGTAGGCCCCCGCAGGGGGCAAACTACAATGAGCAGTTCTTC. Its protein product is CASSRPPQGANYNEQFF.

This chain connects TRBV13 to TRBJ2-2; D uncertain. The CDR3 runs 11 residues. The germline V gene has CDR1 PRHDT and CDR2 FYEKMQ (reference sequence). V was clipped by 6 bases and J by 7 bases, with 6 bases between them. CDR3 in DNA: TGTGCCAGCAGACGGGTCGGGGAGCTGTTTTTT. Residues: CASRRVGELFF.

The J gene is TRBJ2-7, the V gene TRBV20-1, with D possibly matching TRBD2 (5 bases). V lost 4 bases and J 5 bases, leaving 9 bases between the germline ends. From germline, CDR1 is DFQATT and CDR2 SNEGSKA (reference sequence). The CDR3 has 11 amino acids. The CDR3 reads CSATGNHEQYF. The CDR3 DNA sequence: TGCAGTGCTACGGGAAACCACGAGCAGTACTTC.

The chain couples TRBV30 to TRBJ2-7, with TRBD2 identical over 8 bases. This CDR3 contains 12 residues. The junction had 4 bases not matched to a gene; V was cut back by 7 bases and J by 2 bases. The germline gives CDR1 GTSNPN, CDR2 SVGIG (reference sequence). The CDR3 spells CASTSGAYEQYF. The CDR3 coding sequence is TGTGCCTCAACTAGCGGCGCCTACGAGCAGTACTTC.

The V gene is TRBV9, the J gene TRBJ1-6; D might be TRBD1 (5 bases). Germline loops: CDR1 SGDLS, CDR2 YYNGEE. The CDR3 is 17 amino acids. With 4 bases removed from V and 0 bases from J, the gap between germline ends came to 14 bases. DNA of the CDR3: TGTGCCAGCAGCCCCCGGGGGGGTTACTCCTATAATTCACCCCTCCACTTT. Its translation is CASSPRGGYSYNSPLHF. The entire variable domain, with the rest obtained from reference TRBV9 and TRBJ1-6, is as follows: DSGVTQTPKHLITATGQRVTLRCSPRSGDLSVYWYQQSLDQGLQFLIQYYNGEERAKGNILERFSAQQFPDLHSELNLSSLELGDSALYFCASSPRGGYSYNSPLHFGNGTRLTVT.

The genes are TRBV6-2 or TRBV6-3 and TRBJ1-2; D gene unclear. Looked up from germline, CDR1 is MNHEY and CDR2 is SVGEGT. Trimming left V 0 bases short and J 0 bases short, with 5 bases between. The CDR3 consists of 14 residues. In nucleotides, the CDR3 is TGTGCCAGCAGTTACTCGGCGGCTAACTATGGCTACACCTTC. As protein: CASSYSAANYGYTF.

The chain is built from TRBV7-9 and TRBJ1-4, with 9 bases identical to TRBD1. V shed 5 bases and J 3 bases; nucleotides not matched to a gene: 4. CDR1 and CDR2 (germline): SEHNR, FQNEAQ (reference sequence). The CDR3 runs to 15 residues. The CDR3 DNA reads TGTGCCAGCAGCACAGGGACAGGGCCTAATGAAAAACTGTTTTTT. Residues: CASSTGTGPNEKLFF.

The V call is TRBV19, the J call TRBJ2-7, with 9 bases that match TRBD2. V trimming: 10 bases; J trimming: 2 bases; junction bases outside the gene matches: 6. The CDR3 covers 13 residues. In germline, CDR1 is LNHDA, CDR2 SQIVND (reference sequence). CDR3 sequence reads: CATRRGGAYEQYF. In DNA form, the CDR3 reads TGTGCCACCAGGCGGGGGGGCGCCTACGAGCAGTACTTC.

The rearrangement joins TRBV28 to TRBJ1-2; 11 nucleotides line up with TRBD1. Trimming at V came to 2 bases and at J to 5 bases, leaving 7 bases not matched to a gene. The CDR3 contains 16 residues. CDR1 and CDR2 from the germline V gene are MDHEN and SYDVKM. Written as DNA, the CDR3 is TGTGCCAGCAGTTTAACTCGGACAGGGGGCGGGTATGGCTACACCTTC. Translation gives CASSLTRTGGGYGYTF.

Here the CDR3 reads CASSPRDRGGYEQYF. The CDR3, as DNA: TGTGCCAGCAGCCCCCGGGACAGGGGTGGCTACGAGCAGTACTTC. The genes are TRBV9 and TRBJ2-7; 10 nucleotides line up with TRBD1. The CDR3 loop spans 15 amino acids. Germline V gives CDR1 SGDLS, CDR2 YYNGEE. V was pared by 4 bases and J by 3 bases, with 7 bases of the junction left unmatched.

This clone was counted a single time. The V call is TRBV29-1, the J call TRBJ1-1; D might be TRBD1 (6 bases). Trimming removed 4 bases from V and 1 base from J, with 10 bases in between. This CDR3 comprises 13 residues. Germline assignment: CDR1 SQVTM and CDR2 ANQGSEA. CDR3 bases: TGCAGCGTTGGGCAGGGGAAGAACACTGAAGCTTTCTTT. Its translation is CSVGQGKNTEAFF. Looking up the rest from reference TRBV29-1 and TRBJ1-1 gives the full variable domain: SAVISQKPSRDICQRGTSLTIQCQVDSQVTMMFWYRQQPGQSLTLIATANQGSEATYESGFVIDKFPISRPNLTFSTLTVSNMSPEDSSIYLCSVGQGKNTEAFFGQGTRLTVV.

The rearrangement uses TRBV14 and TRBJ1-1; 7 bases agree with TRBD1. The germline V gene encodes CDR1 SGHDN and CDR2 FVKESK. The CDR3 contains 18 residues. V lost 4 bases to trimming and J lost 4 bases; unmatched junction nucleotides: 18. The CDR3 DNA is TGTGCCAGCAGCCTCCGGACAGGAGGAGTTGCATCGGGCACTGAAGCTTTCTTT. It yields the protein CASSLRTGGVASGTEAFF.

The V call is TRBV19, the J call TRBJ1-4; 9 nucleotides agree with TRBD1. Germline CDR1 LNHDA, CDR2 SQIVND (reference sequence). The trim removed 6 bases at V and 8 bases at J, leaving 7 bases unmatched. The CDR3 runs to 14 residues. The chain's CDR3 is CASSPGQGTEKLFF. The CDR3 bases are TGTGCCAGTAGCCCGGGACAGGGCACAGAAAAACTGTTTTTT. The full variable domain, its missing parts supplied by reference TRBV19 and TRBJ1-4, is DGGITQSPKYLFRKEGQNVTLSCEQNLNHDAMYWYRQDPGQGLRLIYYSQIVNDFQKGDIAEGYSVSREKKESFPLTVTSAQKNPTAFYLCASSPGQGTEKLFFGSGTQLSVL.

The rearrangement uses TRBV21-1 and TRBJ2-7; TRBD2 is the table's D call, not checked against the DNA. TRBV21-1 is tagged as a pseudogene. This CDR3 is built from 15 residues. This CDR3 reads CASILISGREYEQYF. CDR3 nucleotides: TGTGCCAGCATCCTTATTTCGGGGCGGGAGTACGAGCAGTACTTC.

The V call is TRBV7-2, the J call TRBJ2-5; 13 positions agree with TRBD2. CDR3 length equals 15 residues. V was clipped by 8 bases and J by 4 bases; unmatched bases: 7. Germline V lookup: CDR1 SGHTA, CDR2 FQGNSA. CDR3 region: CASDRTSGRGETQYF. CDR3 nucleotide sequence: TGTGCCAGCGACCGGACTAGCGGGAGAGGAGAGACCCAGTACTTC.

The table lists this clone with a few counts. This sequence joins TRBV12-3 or TRBV12-4 and TRBJ1-6; D possibly corresponds to TRBD1 (6 bases). CDR3 length equals 13 residues. The V gene lost 7 bases and the J gene lost 9 bases, with 13 bases spanning the gap. Written as DNA, the CDR3 is TGTGCCAGCACTGCAGGGGTGGGTTCACCCCTCCACTTT. Translating it yields CASTAGVGSPLHF.

The chain joins TRBV11-3 to TRBJ2-7, with D tentatively TRBD2 (6 bases). This CDR3 has 14 amino acids. Per the germline V gene, CDR1 is SGHNT and CDR2 is YENEEA. Trimming removed 2 bases at V and 0 bases at J, with 8 bases between. The CDR3 sequence is CASSLRESSYEQYF. The CDR3 nucleotides read TGTGCCAGCAGCTTACGGGAGAGCTCCTACGAGCAGTACTTC.

This chain joins TRBV5-1 and TRBJ2-2; 8 nucleotides line up with TRBD1. V trimming: 0 bases; J trimming: 11 bases; junction bases outside the gene matches: 6. Germline V gene lookup returns CDR1 SGHRS and CDR2 YFSETQ. The length of the CDR3 is 14 residues. The CDR3 DNA reads TGCGCCAGCAGCTTGGTAGGGGGGACAGGAGAGCTGTTTTTT. Protein sequence: CASSLVGGTGELFF.

Concerning this clone itself: Sequence at one end of the junction differs from germline and may be a read error. This rearrangement joins TRBV7-3 to TRBJ2-3, with TRBD2 matching 10 bases. This CDR3 contains 16 residues. CDR1 and CDR2 from the germline V gene are SGHTA and FQGTGA. CDR3 residues: CASSLTAGGHGDTQYF. The CDR3, as DNA: TGTGCCAGCAGTTTAACAGCGGGAGGGCATGGAGATACGCAGTATTTT.

This clone was detected only once. The V gene is TRBV7-3, the J gene TRBJ1-2; 7 nucleotides match TRBD1. The CDR3 totals 16 residues. The trim removed 3 bases at V and 4 bases at J, leaving 11 bases unmatched. Looked up from germline, CDR1 is SGHTA and CDR2 is FQGTGA. The CDR3 spells CASSFTGTEKGYGYTF. The CDR3 DNA follows: TGTGCCAGCAGCTTCACCGGGACAGAAAAAGGCTATGGCTACACCTTC.

The chain employs TRBV3-1 (or the pseudogene TRBV3-2) and TRBJ2-7; D remains ambiguous. This CDR3 contains 12 residues. CDR1 and CDR2 from the germline V gene are LGHDT and YNNKEL (reference sequence). The V end lost 3 bases, the J end lost 7 bases, and 10 bases lay between the germline ends. The CDR3 loop is CASSHPPQEQYF. CDR3 sequence (DNA): TGTGCCAGCAGCCACCCCCCCCAGGAGCAGTACTTC.

The chain employs TRBV28 and TRBJ2-7; D is unclear. V lost 6 bases to trimming and J lost 0 bases, with 12 bases between them. The germline gives CDR1 MDHEN, CDR2 SYDVKM. The CDR3 is made up of 14 amino acids. The CDR3 is CASSDPLGSYEQYF. The DNA of the CDR3 is TGTGCCAGCAGCGATCCACTCGGCTCCTACGAGCAGTACTTC.